This T cell receptor (beta chain) was sequenced in a study of cytomegalovirus exposure and HLA in healthy donors. Broader study findings: HLA allele associations emerged for 17,000 or so TCR beta sequences in a later analysis, at 0.05 false discovery rate. The investigators catalogued 150 to 200 TCR beta chains as cytomegalovirus-associated. A likely sequencing artifact accounted for one observed cluster of highly shared sequence variants. Association of a missense DCLRE1C variant with TCR beta V- and J-gene trimming was reported in a later analysis.

CDR3 length: 16 residues. V was clipped by 5 bases and J by 1 base; unmatched bases: 6. The germline gives CDR1 MDHEN, CDR2 SYDVKM. Note on this clone: The antigen is unknown.

Vbeta (60) and Jbeta (13) primers were used in the PCR. Produced via immunoSEQ multiplex PCR; TCRdb's table is partial and in-frame only. The data hold 160,000 or so clones, with around 80% observed a single time. Material for sequencing was PBMCs. V is TRBV28 and J is TRBJ2-3, with 10 nucleotides matching TRBD2. The receptor comes from a male donor in good health and CMV-seropositive. CDR3 nucleotides: TGTGCCAGCAGTAAGACTAGCGGGTGGGGCACAGATACGCAGTATTTT. Translated: CASSKTSGWGTDTQYF.